This T cell receptor (beta chain) was recorded in a study of molecular identifiers for immune sequencing clone quantification (dated by TCRdb to 2017 to 2018). In the study overall: For a replicate experiment, the RNA from either about 20,000 or 100,000 naive CD8 T cells was divided into five aliquots, and four of those aliquots went on to sequencing. The study was a methods study using CD8 T cells to benchmark molecular-identifier clustering-based TCR repertoire sequencing (MIDCIRS) and TCR RNA copy counting.

Comments on this clonotype: Its antigen remains unidentified. There are no base qualities to consult, and no much larger clone falls within one base.

The investigation overall reported the following: In CMV-specific effector cells, clones with more than 20 RNA copies contained over 97% of molecules, whereas in naive cells such clones contained under 1% of molecules. Highly expanded clone sizes could be underestimated because identical TCR molecules may share a barcode. Even against a background of about a million naive CD8 T cells, spiked-in Jurkat TCR RNA amounting to a single cell's worth was reported to be detectable. The naive libraries included spiked-in Jurkat TCR RNA (about nine copies' worth), and this RNA is not part of the donor repertoire. Modeling estimated 2.5 to 3 recovered TCR RNA copies per cell, compared with about ten by digital PCR, which implies roughly 30% capture efficiency. When barcode sub-clustering was left out, chimeric consensus sequences inflated TCR diversity, with chimeras reaching as high as 47%.

Library preparation was by PCR. Sequencing was performed on a NextSeq 500. Bulk TCR libraries were prepared as previously described, using TCR primers listed in Table S5. Total RNA was purified with the Qiagen AllPrep DNA/RNA kit. Before any analysis, reads coming from multiple sequencing runs of the same library were combined into one pool. The original pipeline was this. Reads were retained only if the reads had an exact TCR constant sequence, and the retained reads were trimmed to 150 nt and grouped according to their 12-nt molecular barcodes. Reads in each barcode group were sub-clustered using a 15% Levenshtein threshold, and a quality-weighted consensus sequence was built for each RNA molecule. Non-functional sequences were removed, as were lower-count sequences one edit away from another. Based on a fit of two negative binomial distributions, barcode sub-clusters having less than 20% of the maximum read count were discarded. The raw public data were reprocessed by TCRdb itself: fastp quality trimming at Q25, MiXCR clonotype calling, in-frame beta chains only. Here each entry gathers all rows of one CDR3 protein and keeps the most common genes and DNA. The V and J calls come from TCRdb's annotation, not from the publication. This sample gives approximately 500,000 distinct CDR3 sequences in total; around 23% of them show up just once. Jointly, the top ten make up roughly 0.77% of the sample.

Naive CD8 T cell libraries were made from approximately 22,000 to 940,000 sorted cells using 10%, 30% or 50% of purified RNA. On a BD FACSAria II, naive CD8 T cells were FACS-sorted as CD8+CD4-CCR7+CD45RA+ and collected into RLT Plus buffer. Detection sensitivity was tested by spiking Jurkat RNA equal to some 11 TCR copies' worth into samples containing roughly 17,000-1,100,000 naive CD8 T cells. Enrichment of CD8 T cells was performed with RosetteSep CD8+ T Cell Enrichment Cocktail and Ficoll-Paque, after which ACK red cell lysis was carried out. V lost 4 bases and J lost 4 bases, and the count of bases not matched to a germline gene is 10. There are 16 amino acids in the CDR3, from cysteine to phenylalanine inclusive. Here the CDR3 DNA is all that survives: 48 bases in frame from base 1. Reading the germline V gene (reference sequence) gives CDR1 MNHEY and CDR2 SMNVEV.

Here the chain combines TRBV27 and TRBJ2-3; 8 of the junction bases match TRBD2. The sequence came from a human donor in good health. Some libraries in this study had Jurkat cell RNA spiked in. The specimen sequenced was naive CD8+ T cells from blood, with Jurkat cell RNA spiked in. Per the publication, the cell subset or site label means: FACS-sorted CD8+CD4-CCR7+CD45RA+ naive T cells. Here the CDR3 is given as CASSYLSGGSSDTQYF. The nucleotides read TGTGCCAGCAGTTACCTCAGCGGGGGCAGTTCAGATACGCAGTATTTT.